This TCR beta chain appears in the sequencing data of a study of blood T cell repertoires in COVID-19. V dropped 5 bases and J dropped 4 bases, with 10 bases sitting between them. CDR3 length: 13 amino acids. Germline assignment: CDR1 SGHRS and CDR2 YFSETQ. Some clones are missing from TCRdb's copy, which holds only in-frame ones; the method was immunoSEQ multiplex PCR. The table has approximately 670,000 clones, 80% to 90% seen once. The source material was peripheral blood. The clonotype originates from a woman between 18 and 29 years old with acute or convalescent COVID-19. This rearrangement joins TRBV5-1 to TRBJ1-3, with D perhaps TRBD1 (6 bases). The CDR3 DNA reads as TGCGCCAGCAGGGGGGCCAAGGGAAACACCATATATTTT. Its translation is CASRGAKGNTIYF.